The present entry profiles one TCR beta chain with its context. Its antigen is undetermined. Second-dose intervals near 4 or 12 weeks were combined. Germline V lookup: CDR1 KGHDR, CDR2 SFDVKD. V lost 3 bases and J lost 6; bases outside the gene matches: 6. The CDR3 sequence is 15 residues long. The source of the sample is a study of T cell responses to AZD1222 COVID-19 vaccine. Libraries were prepared by immunoSEQ multiplex PCR; TCRdb keeps only in-frame clonotypes and omits some of them. The sample lists 90,000 to 120,000 clones, nearly 90% seen once, with 2.5% in the top ten. General observations from the study: There were vaccine-associated CD4 TCRs across spike, dominant at 160-218 and 743-854. Females outnumbered males among donors, who were mostly white British; clonal diversity was possibly underestimated. Receipt of two AZD1222 doses was followed by a rise in Spike-specific TCR breadth and depth.

The chain couples TRBV24-1 to TRBJ2-1; 8 positions match TRBD2. This receptor was taken from an adult who received the AZD1222 COVID-19 vaccine. The specimen was peripheral blood, collected 28 days after the second AZD1222 dose. The CDR3 DNA reads TGTGCCACCAGTGATGAGCGGGAGCGGGGCAATGAGCAGTTCTTC. The encoded protein is CATSDERERGNEQFF.